These 32 T cell receptor beta chains came from one sample sequenced in a study of blood T cell repertoires in COVID-19. The protocol was immunoSEQ multiplex PCR, while the TCRdb copy is restricted to in-frame clones and leaves out a portion. The sample has more than 95,000 clones, approximately 87% seen once. Sample: peripheral blood. The origin of the receptors is a man aged 65 to 85 who had recovered from COVID-19.

The chain joins TRBV18 to TRBJ2-1; 8 nucleotides match TRBD2. Losses at the gene ends were 2 bases for V and 0 bases for J; bases not matched to a gene: 6. The CDR3 runs 17 residues. Germline V lookup: CDR1 KGHSH, CDR2 LQKENI. The CDR3 sequence is CASSPDVAGSSYNEQFF. The CDR3 nucleotides read TGTGCCAGCTCACCAGATGTAGCGGGGAGCTCCTACAATGAGCAGTTCTTC.

This clone was found once. The chain couples TRBV10-3 to TRBJ2-5; tentative D call: TRBD2 (7 bases). Germline lookup yields CDR1 ENHRY and CDR2 SYGVKD. This CDR3 comprises 16 residues. The V and J ends lost 4 bases and 3 bases respectively, with 18 bases between them. Here the CDR3 reads CAISATGRGPEETQYF. The CDR3, as DNA: TGTGCCATCAGTGCCACGGGGCGGGGGCCAGAAGAGACCCAGTACTTC.

The chain links TRBV28 to TRBJ1-1, with D possibly matching TRBD1 (5 bases). The CDR3 contains 13 residues. Germline CDR1 reads MDHEN; CDR2 reads SYDVKM. The germline V and J ends were trimmed by 5 bases and 8 bases, with 15 bases remaining between them. Here the CDR3 DNA reads TGTGCCAGCAGTACACAAATGACAGACGAAGCTTTCTTT. It encodes CASSTQMTDEAFF.

The chain recombines TRBV10-1 with TRBJ1-2; D possibly corresponds to TRBD1 (5 bases). Trimming shortened V by 3 bases and J by 8 bases, and 13 bases separated the two germline ends. There are 13 residues in the CDR3. Germline CDR1 is WNHNN and CDR2 is SYGVQD (reference sequence). Here the CDR3 reads CASSETGGAGYTF. The DNA of the CDR3 is TGCGCCAGCAGTGAAACGGGGGGAGCCGGCTACACCTTC.

A remark on this clone: One end of the junction varies from germline; a read error may be responsible. The sample has other DNA sequences that encode this CDR3 too. The CDR3 nucleotides read TGTGCCATCAGTGTCAGGGGCAATCAACCCCAGCATTTT. Translating it yields CAISVRGNQPQHF. This chain uses TRBV10-3 with TRBJ1-5; D perhaps matches TRBD1 (6 bases). The CDR3 loop spans 13 amino acids. CDR1 and CDR2 (germline): ENHRY, SYGVKD.

This chain links TRBV7-3 with TRBJ2-1; D not certain. The CDR3 consists of 15 residues. V was pared by 2 bases and J by 3 bases, with 11 bases between. Germline lookup yields CDR1 SGHTA and CDR2 FQGTGA. CDR3 region: CASSLYPRGYNEQFF. The CDR3 coding sequence is TGTGCCAGCAGCTTATATCCCCGAGGCTACAATGAGCAGTTCTTC.

This sequence joins TRBV5-1 and TRBJ2-1; the match to TRBD2 covers 8 bases. Germline CDR1 SGHRS, CDR2 YFSETQ. The CDR3 has 16 amino acids. V was clipped by 4 bases and J by 4 bases; unmatched bases: 10. In nucleotides, the CDR3 is TGCGCCAGCAGCCCAGACCCCAGCGGGAGATACAATGAGCAGTTCTTC. Translating gives CASSPDPSGRYNEQFF.

The rearrangement uses TRBV30 and TRBJ2-1; no clear D gene. The germline CDR1 and CDR2 sequences are GTSNPN and SVGIG (reference sequence). The V end lost 4 bases, the J end lost 8 bases, and 9 bases lay between the germline ends. The CDR3 is 11 amino acids. The CDR3 here is CAWNRVHEQFF. The CDR3 nucleotides read TGTGCCTGGAATCGCGTCCATGAGCAGTTCTTC.

J is TRBJ2-4 and V is TRBV5-1; TRBD2 matches at 10 bases. Germline CDR1 SGHRS, CDR2 YFSETQ. The CDR3 is 14 amino acids. The V gene end was trimmed by 4 bases and the J gene end by 7 bases; junction bases not matched to a gene: 5. This chain's CDR3 is CASSDSGRTNIQYF. CDR3 DNA sequence: TGCGCCAGCAGCGATAGCGGGAGGACTAACATTCAGTACTTC.

The chain combines TRBV5-4 with TRBJ2-3, with a tentative D call TRBD2 (6 bases). The CDR3 loop spans 15 amino acids. The ends were cut back, 5 bases at V and 0 bases at J, with 13 bases in the middle. From germline, CDR1 is SGHNT and CDR2 YYREEE (reference sequence). The CDR3 nucleotides are TGTGCCAGCAGATTTAGCGGAATTAGCACAGATACGCAGTATTTT. This sequence encodes CASRFSGISTDTQYF.

There are a few counts of this clone. CDR3 sequence: CASSRGVANYGYTF. The DNA for the CDR3 is TGTGCCAGCAGCCGGGGAGTGGCTAACTATGGCTACACCTTC. The chain joins TRBV7-9 to TRBJ1-2, with D hard to call. The germline V and J ends were trimmed by 5 bases and 0 bases, with 10 bases remaining between them. This CDR3 has 14 residues. Germline-derived CDR1 and CDR2 are SEHNR and FQNEAQ (reference sequence).

The chain carries TRBV4-1 and TRBJ2-1; 9 bases match TRBD2. The CDR3 has 16 residues. CDR1 and CDR2 (germline): MGHRA, YSYEKL. The V and J ends lost 1 base and 4 bases, in that order; junction bases with no gene match: 5. The CDR3 loop is CASSQGSSGGYNEQFF. CDR3 nucleotides: TGCGCCAGCAGCCAAGGGAGTAGCGGGGGTTACAATGAGCAGTTCTTC.

The genes are TRBV5-4 and TRBJ1-1, with D maybe TRBD1 (6 bases). There are 14 residues in the CDR3. The germline CDR1 and CDR2 sequences are SGHNT and YYREEE (reference sequence). The CDR3 spells CALGGQNSNTEAFF. CDR3 nucleotides: TGTGCACTCGGGGGGCAGAACTCGAACACTGAAGCTTTCTTT.

This rearrangement joins TRBV5-1 to TRBJ1-2; 9 nucleotides agree with TRBD1. V was pared by 4 bases and J by 4 bases, with 11 bases of the junction left unmatched. The CDR3 runs to 16 residues. The V gene's germline CDR1 is SGHRS and CDR2 YFSETQ. The CDR3 loop reads CASSPEPGTGIYGYTF. CDR3 in DNA: TGCGCCAGCAGCCCCGAACCCGGGACAGGGATCTATGGCTACACCTTC.

This chain links TRBV20-1 with TRBJ2-4; tentative D call: TRBD1 (6 bases). There are 14 residues in the CDR3. Germline V lookup: CDR1 DFQATT, CDR2 SNEGSKA (reference sequence). Trimming pared 3 bases from V and 6 bases from J, leaving 15 bases between. CDR3 in amino acids: CSASTRGALNIQYF. CDR3 in DNA: TGCAGTGCTAGTACCAGGGGCGCGTTAAACATTCAGTACTTC.

V and J are TRBV7-9 and TRBJ2-7; TRBD2 might be the D (6 bases). This CDR3 has 16 amino acids. V lost 1 base to trimming and J lost 0 bases, with 13 bases between them. The germline V gene has CDR1 SEHNR and CDR2 FQNEAQ (reference sequence). DNA of the CDR3: TGTGCCAGCAGCTTAGTTCTGGGGGGAAGCTCCTACGAGCAGTACTTC. This codes for CASSLVLGGSSYEQYF.

The chain employs TRBV5-5 and TRBJ1-2; D gene unclear. The ends were cut back, 4 bases at V and 4 bases at J, with 8 bases in the middle. The CDR3 consists of 12 residues. Germline loops: CDR1 SGHKS, CDR2 YYEKEE (reference sequence). The CDR3 DNA reads as TGTGCCAGCAGCGGCGGGGTCTATGGCTACACCTTC. It yields the protein CASSGGVYGYTF.

This clone was observed at least ten times. The chain joins TRBV7-9 to TRBJ1-1; the D is unclear. CDR1 and CDR2 from the germline V gene are SEHNR and FQNEAQ (reference sequence). Between the trimmed V and J ends, which lost 5 bases and 11 bases, there was a span of 12 bases. The CDR3 spans 11 residues. The CDR3 DNA reads TGTGCCAGCAGCCCAGAACTATCGGCTTTCTTT. Residues: CASSPELSAFF.

CDR3 in DNA: TGTGCCAGCAGCCAGGGACAGGGTCCGTACAATGAGCAGTTCTTC. Its protein is CASSQGQGPYNEQFF. The chain joins TRBV3-1 (or the pseudogene TRBV3-2) to TRBJ2-1; 9 nucleotides align to TRBD1. V dropped 3 bases and J dropped 4; count of bases not matched to a gene: 4. Germline CDR1 and CDR2: LGHDT and YNNKEL (reference sequence). The length of the CDR3 is 15 residues.

The chain uses TRBV19 and TRBJ2-5; 10 bases are a match to TRBD2. The V and J ends lost 3 bases and 0 bases, in that order; junction bases with no gene match: 7. The CDR3 sequence is 17 residues long. Germline V gene data show CDR1 as LNHDA and CDR2 as SQIVND (reference sequence). DNA for the CDR3: TGTGCCAGTAGTATGGCTCTAGCGGGGGTGTACCAAGAGACCCAGTACTTC. Translating gives CASSMALAGVYQETQYF.

Only one count was recorded for this clone. The V and J genes are TRBV27 and TRBJ2-4, with D perhaps matching TRBD1 (7 bases). The CDR3 consists of 14 residues. Germline V gene data show CDR1 as MNHEY and CDR2 as SMNVEV (reference sequence). With 3 bases removed from V and 6 bases from J, the gap between germline ends came to 12 bases. The CDR3 coding sequence is TGTGCCAGCAGTTTCAGGGGGGCCGGAAACATTCAGTACTTC. Protein: CASSFRGAGNIQYF.

DNA of the CDR3: TGTGCCATCAGTGGCGCAGGGGCCGATGAGCAGTTCTTC. Its protein is CAISGAGADEQFF. The J gene is TRBJ2-1, the V gene TRBV10-3; D may be TRBD1 (6 bases). This CDR3 is built from 13 residues. Trimming cost V 4 bases and J 8 bases, with 12 bases left between them. Germline V CDR1 and CDR2: ENHRY, SYGVKD.

The chain employs TRBV2 and TRBJ2-3; D gene uncertain. The CDR3 is 10 residues long. V was clipped by 8 bases and J by 6 bases, with 6 bases between them. CDR1 and CDR2 from the germline V gene are SNHLY and FYNNEI. The chain's CDR3 is CASSGDTQYF. CDR3 nucleotide sequence: TGTGCCAGCTCCGGTGATACGCAGTATTTT.

The table lists this clone with a few counts. The CDR3 protein is CALNPEGQGVLSGNTIYF. Here the CDR3 DNA reads TGTGCCTTGAACCCCGAGGGGCAGGGGGTACTCTCTGGAAACACCATATATTTT. This chain links TRBV30 with TRBJ1-3; TRBD1 aligns across 7 bases. Trimming cost V 7 bases and J 0 bases; bases outside gene matches: 18. Germline CDR1 GTSNPN, CDR2 SVGIG (reference sequence). This CDR3 has 18 amino acids.

The V call is TRBV19, the J call TRBJ1-4, with 9 bases identical to TRBD1. The CDR3 has 18 residues. Unmatched junction bases numbered 10, after V lost 5 bases and J lost 0 bases. CDR1 and CDR2 (germline): LNHDA, SQIVND (reference sequence). CDR3 sequence: CASSPSTGGYATNEKLFF. The CDR3 coding sequence is TGTGCCAGTAGTCCATCGACAGGGGGTTACGCAACTAATGAAAAACTGTTTTTT.

The rearrangement links TRBV30 to TRBJ2-7; TRBD1 matches 8 bases. V trimming: 2 bases; J trimming: 4 bases; junction bases outside the gene matches: 4. CDR3 length: 13 residues. Per the germline V gene, CDR1 is GTSNPN and CDR2 is SVGIG (reference sequence). The CDR3 DNA is TGTGCCTGGAGTTCACACAGGGGGTACGAGCAGTACTTC. Translating it yields CAWSSHRGYEQYF.

V usage is TRBV10-3 and J usage is TRBJ2-7, with 12 bases lining up with TRBD1. Looked up from germline, CDR1 is ENHRY and CDR2 is SYGVKD. The V and J ends lost 6 bases and 2 bases, in that order; junction bases with no gene match: 2. CDR3 length: 14 residues. The CDR3, as DNA: TGTGCCATCAGGGGACAGGGGGCGACCTACGAGCAGTACTTC. Its protein product is CAIRGQGATYEQYF.

This clone was found a few times. The chain uses TRBV19 and TRBJ1-6; 7 nucleotides match TRBD1. The junction had 11 bases not matched to a gene; V was cut back by 5 bases and J by 7 bases. The CDR3 consists of 16 residues. The V gene's germline CDR1 is LNHDA and CDR2 SQIVND (reference sequence). The CDR3 DNA follows: TGTGCCAGTAGTCCAAGAGGGGGCGCGGGGAATTCACCCCTCCACTTT. Translated: CASSPRGGAGNSPLHF.

This clone was observed a handful of times. The V gene is TRBV11-1, the J gene TRBJ2-1; possible D gene TRBD2, 5 bases. V shed 9 bases and J shed 4 bases, with 16 bases lying between them. Germline V lookup: CDR1 SGHAT, CDR2 FQDESV (reference sequence). The CDR3 contains 14 residues. The CDR3 nucleotides are TGTGCCAGGCCGGGTGGAGGTCAATACAATGAGCAGTTCTTC. It codes for CARPGGGQYNEQFF.

The chain carries TRBV7-3 and TRBJ2-3; 14 positions agree with TRBD2. This CDR3 comprises 17 residues. Trimming took 4 bases from V and 5 from J; bases not matched to a gene: 8. Germline CDR1 SGHTA, CDR2 FQGTGA. The CDR3 coding sequence is TGTGCCAGCAGCTCGATTCCGGGACTAGCGGGAGTAGATACGCAGTATTTT. Residues: CASSSIPGLAGVDTQYF.

This chain joins TRBV21-1 and TRBJ1-6; TRBD1, the D gene given by the table, was not confirmed from the DNA. TRBV21-1 is flagged as a pseudogene. The CDR3 spans 12 residues. The CDR3 DNA is TGTGCCAGCAAGGACAGAAATTCACCCCTCCACTTT. This translates into CASKDRNSPLHF.

CDR3 residues: CASSQQGADEQYF. Here the CDR3 DNA reads TGCGCCAGCAGCCAACAGGGGGCTGACGAGCAGTACTTC. V and J are TRBV4-3 and TRBJ2-7, with 8 bases identical to TRBD1. V lost 2 bases to trimming and J lost 5 bases; unmatched junction nucleotides: 2. The CDR3 is made up of 13 amino acids. CDR1 is LGHNA and CDR2 is YSLEER in the germline V gene.